Ten or more counts support the clone carrying this TCR beta chain. Its target is unknown. The entry originates in a study of T cell repertoires in cytomegalovirus infection. Study background: In the study, CMV epitopes included recently identified HLA-C-restricted and well-studied HLA-B-restricted ones. Evidence of both CMV infection and a matching HLA type came from public TCR beta signatures.

General study points: Dominating the ex vivo response were TCR beta clonotypes that were CMV-specific and HLA-C-restricted.

The CDR3 runs to 15 residues. Germline CDR1 and CDR2: SGHVS and FNYEAQ. Trimming cost V 2 bases and J 2 bases, with 12 bases left between them. Each CDR3 protein is one row after TCRdb ran MiXCR on the reads. The data show around 900,000 distinct CDR3 sequences, roughly 30% seen once. The rearrangement uses TRBV7-6 and TRBJ1-1; D unclear. This specimen was cultured CD8+ T cells from PBMCs, taken from culture after CMV antigen stimulation. The receptor's source is a human donor in good health (CMV status not recorded). Some clones in this sample may be carry-over from other donors' samples. CDR3 region: CASSLSAGFNTEAFF. As DNA, the CDR3 is TGTGCCAGCAGCTTAAGTGCCGGGTTCAACACTGAAGCTTTCTTT.